A single sample gave rise to the 27 T cell receptor beta chains below, sequenced in a study of cytomegalovirus exposure and HLA in healthy donors (dated by TCRdb to 2016 to 2017). Library prep was done by the immunoSEQ multiplex PCR assay. For the multiplex PCR, a mixture combining 60 forward primers for TCR Vbeta segments and 13 reverse primers for TCR Jbeta segments was used. TCRdb mirrors the immuneACCESS table, restricted to in-frame sequences. Some clones are absent from its copies; in checked studies, under half trace to an unresolved V gene, and the reason for the others is unknown. The sample has more than 150,000 clones on record, around 76% of them singletons. Clones ranked in the top ten supply about 2.5% of the sample. The material sequenced was PBMCs. Receptors originate from a woman aged 25 to 45 in good health and CMV-seropositive.

The chain has TRBV15 and TRBJ1-3, with TRBD1 identical over 9 bases. The germline CDR1 and CDR2 sequences are LNHNV and YYDKDF (reference sequence). This CDR3 spans 17 amino acids. V gave up 3 bases and J gave up 4 bases; unmatched junction bases: 10. Written as DNA, the CDR3 is TGTGCCACCAGCAGTCCCGGGACAGGGTTCCGCGGAAACACCATATATTTT. Protein: CATSSPGTGFRGNTIYF.

The chain employs TRBV11-1 and TRBJ2-5; weak D call: TRBD1 (6 bases). Germline V gene lookup returns CDR1 SGHAT and CDR2 FQDESV (reference sequence). The V end was cut by 4 bases, the J end by 10 bases, with 19 bases between. The CDR3 length is 14 residues. The chain's CDR3 is CASSSGTFFGDQYF. The CDR3 DNA is TGTGCCAGCAGCTCCGGGACATTTTTCGGGGACCAGTACTTC. The full variable domain, in which reference TRBV11-1 and TRBJ2-5 provide the parts outside the CDR3, is EAEVAQSPRYKITEKSQAVAFWCDPISGHATLYWYRQILGQGPELLVQFQDESVVDDSQLPKDRFSAERLKGVDSTLKIQPAELGDSAMYLCASSSGTFFGDQYFGPGTRLLVL.

This chain joins TRBV27 and TRBJ2-5, with 9 bases matching TRBD2. TRBJ2-7 explains the end of the DNA better; the J call may be wrong. The V gene's germline CDR1 is MNHEY and CDR2 SMNVEV (reference sequence). This CDR3 is 19 amino acids long. The CDR3 loop reads CASSPPASSSHSGGIEQYF. The CDR3 nucleotides read TGTGCCAGCAGCCCCCCGGCCAGCAGTTCTCACAGCGGGGGGATCGAGCAGTACTTC.

This chain links TRBV7-8 with TRBJ2-5, with a weak D call TRBD1 (6 bases). This CDR3 comprises 14 residues. CDR1 and CDR2 (germline): SGHVS, FQNEAQ. The V and J ends lost 4 bases and 1 base respectively, with 10 bases between them. The CDR3 DNA sequence: TGTGCCAGCAGCTCCCCACAGGGCCAAGAGACCCAGTACTTC. This gives the protein CASSSPQGQETQYF.

This clone was recorded a few times. V and J are TRBV4-3 and TRBJ1-5, with TRBD1 identical over 7 bases. The CDR3 contains 15 residues. With V trimmed by 4 bases and J by 4 bases, 7 bases remained unmatched. Germline assignment: CDR1 LGHNA and CDR2 YSLEER. Written as DNA, the CDR3 is TGCGCCAGCAGCCGGGACAGAGGATATAATCAGCCCCAGCATTTT. Amino acid sequence: CASSRDRGYNQPQHF.

V gene TRBV2 combines with J gene TRBJ1-5, with 7 positions matching TRBD1. Germline CDR1 is SNHLY and CDR2 is FYNNEI. This CDR3 is 14 amino acids long. The V and J ends lost 6 bases and 6 bases, in that order; junction bases with no gene match: 8. Here the CDR3 reads CASSPTGFGQPQHF. CDR3 nucleotides: TGTGCCAGCAGCCCGACAGGGTTCGGTCAGCCCCAGCATTTT.

This sequence joins TRBV6-6 and TRBJ1-3; no definite D call. V was cut by 0 bases and J by 0 bases, with 9 bases left in between. The CDR3 is 16 residues long. Germline V gene lookup returns CDR1 MNHNY and CDR2 SVGAGI (reference sequence). For the CDR3, the DNA is TGTGCCAGCAGTTACTCGATAGCTGACTCTGGAAACACCATATATTTT. Residues: CASSYSIADSGNTIYF.

V is TRBV6-5 and J is TRBJ2-5, with 8 bases aligning to TRBD1. The CDR3 loop spans 15 amino acids. Unmatched junction bases numbered 9, after V lost 5 bases and J lost 4 bases. The germline V gene has CDR1 MNHEY and CDR2 SVGAGI. CDR3: CASSQAGGFGETQYF. The CDR3 nucleotides are TGTGCCAGCAGTCAGGCAGGGGGCTTTGGAGAGACCCAGTACTTC.

The V and J genes are TRBV11-2 and TRBJ2-7, with 10 bases identical to TRBD2. V was clipped by 3 bases and J by 7 bases; unmatched bases: 12. The CDR3 runs 16 residues. Germline CDR1 is SGHAT and CDR2 is FQNNGV. The CDR3 sequence: CASSFSASGGPQEQYF. The CDR3 region has the DNA TGTGCCAGCAGCTTTAGCGCTAGCGGGGGCCCCCAGGAGCAGTACTTC.

With regard to this clone: This same CDR3 is encoded by further DNA sequences in the sample. V and J are TRBV9 and TRBJ2-2; no clear D. The V gene lost 0 bases and the J gene lost 0 bases, with 6 bases spanning the gap. The CDR3 has 15 residues. Germline-derived CDR1 and CDR2 are SGDLS and YYNGEE. The DNA for the CDR3 is TGTGCCAGCAGCGTAGCCGGTTCGAACACCGGGGAGCTGTTTTTT. Its translation is CASSVAGSNTGELFF. Drawing the rest from reference TRBV9 and TRBJ2-2, the complete variable domain is DSGVTQTPKHLITATGQRVTLRCSPRSGDLSVYWYQQSLDQGLQFLIQYYNGEERAKGNILERFSAQQFPDLHSELNLSSLELGDSALYFCASSVAGSNTGELFFGEGSRLTVL.

The chain is built from TRBV28 and TRBJ2-5; a weak D match, TRBD2 (5 bases). The CDR3 runs 14 residues. Trimming took 2 bases from V and 2 from J, leaving 9 bases between them. The V gene's germline CDR1 is MDHEN and CDR2 SYDVKM. CDR3 in DNA: TGTGCCAGCAGTTTAGCGGGCGGGCAAGAGACCCAGTACTTC. Translating it yields CASSLAGGQETQYF.

This chain joins TRBV7-9 and TRBJ1-1; D is unresolved. V was pared by 3 bases and J by 2 bases, with 4 bases between. The CDR3 is 12 residues long. Germline V gene lookup returns CDR1 SEHNR and CDR2 FQNEAQ (reference sequence). The CDR3 DNA reads as TGTGCCAGCAGCTTTAGTAACACTGAAGCTTTCTTT. This encodes CASSFSNTEAFF.

The chain recombines TRBV7-2 with TRBJ1-2; possibly TRBD1 for D (5 bases). Germline CDR1 is SGHTA and CDR2 is FQGNSA. This CDR3 has 15 residues. V lost 0 bases, J lost 0 bases, and 8 bases lay in between. The DNA of the CDR3 is TGTGCCAGCAGCTTAGCAAGGGGTTCTAACTATGGCTACACCTTC. Translated, it gives CASSLARGSNYGYTF. The whole variable domain, filled in from reference TRBV7-2 and TRBJ1-2, reads GAGVSQSPSNKVTEKGKDVELRCDPISGHTALYWYRQSLGQGLEFLIYFQGNSAPDKSGLPSDRFSAERTGGSVSTLTIQRTQQEDSAVYLCASSLARGSNYGYTFGSGTRLTVV.

This rearrangement joins TRBV6-1 to TRBJ2-5; possibly TRBD1 for D (6 bases). This CDR3 region has 14 residues. Trimming removed 7 bases from V and 5 bases from J, with 17 bases in between. Germline CDR1 reads MNHNS; CDR2 reads SASEGT. DNA for the CDR3: TGTGCCAGCACCTCTCCCAGGGGTCGGGAGACCCAGTACTTC. Translated: CASTSPRGRETQYF.

This rearrangement joins TRBV9 to TRBJ1-2; the D is unclear. CDR1 and CDR2 from the germline V gene are SGDLS and YYNGEE. V was pared by 0 bases and J by 4 bases, with 10 bases between. The CDR3 totals 14 residues. Here the CDR3 reads CASSVGATRYGYTF. CDR3 DNA: TGTGCCAGCAGCGTAGGTGCCACTCGCTATGGCTACACCTTC.

This clone was recorded a few times. The V gene is TRBV5-1, the J gene TRBJ2-3, with D possibly being TRBD1 (5 bases). CDR1 SGHRS and CDR2 YFSETQ come from the germline V gene. The CDR3 is 15 amino acids. The ends were cut back, 3 bases at V and 2 bases at J, with 13 bases in the middle. The CDR3 loop is CASSSDGHPTDTQYF. CDR3 nucleotide sequence: TGCGCCAGCAGCTCAGACGGACACCCCACAGATACGCAGTATTTT. Supplemented by reference TRBV5-1 and TRBJ2-3, the full variable domain reads KAGVTQTPRYLIKTRGQQVTLSCSPISGHRSVSWYQQTPGQGLQFLFEYFSETQRNKGNFPGRFSGRQFSNSRSEMNVSTLELGDSALYLCASSSDGHPTDTQYFGPGTRLTVL.

The J gene is TRBJ2-1, the V gene TRBV7-9, with TRBD2 matching 8 bases. J lost 5 bases, V lost 4 bases, and 4 bases had no gene match. This CDR3 is built from 14 residues. The germline V gene encodes CDR1 SEHNR and CDR2 FQNEAQ (reference sequence). The CDR3 sequence: CASSSPGGDNEQFF. The CDR3 DNA reads as TGTGCCAGCAGCTCTCCGGGGGGGGACAATGAGCAGTTCTTC.

This clone was seen a few times. The sample contains more than one DNA sequence encoding this CDR3. The CDR3 sequence: CASSLGNTIYF. The CDR3 DNA reads TGTGCCAGCAGTCTGGGAAACACCATATATTTT. This rearrangement joins TRBV7-9 to TRBJ1-3; D not resolved. CDR3 size: 11 residues. Germline-derived CDR1 and CDR2 are SEHNR and FQNEAQ (reference sequence). Trimming took off 6 bases at V and 4 bases at J, with 4 bases between the two ends.

This chain joins TRBV5-1 and TRBJ2-7; 7 positions match TRBD1. The germline V gene encodes CDR1 SGHRS and CDR2 YFSETQ. Trimming removed 3 bases from V and 5 bases from J; junction bases left unmatched: 8. The CDR3 is made up of 14 amino acids. CDR3 coding DNA: TGCGCCAGCAGCTCCAATACAGGGGTCAACGAGCAGTACTTC. It translates to CASSSNTGVNEQYF.

The rearrangement uses TRBV19 and TRBJ1-2; D possibly corresponds to TRBD1 (5 bases). The ends were cut back, 2 bases at V and 0 bases at J, with 13 bases in the middle. This CDR3 is 16 amino acids long. The germline gives CDR1 LNHDA, CDR2 SQIVND (reference sequence). DNA for the CDR3: TGTGCCAGTAGTATAACGGCGCAGACAGCTAACTATGGCTACACCTTC. Its protein product is CASSITAQTANYGYTF.

CDR3 DNA sequence: TGCGCCAGCAGTGGAGGGGAGGCTATGAGCTCCTACAATGAGCAGTTCTTC. As protein: CASSGGEAMSSYNEQFF. The genes are TRBV10-1 and TRBJ2-1, with a tentative D call TRBD2 (6 bases). Germline values: CDR1 WNHNN, CDR2 SYGVQD (reference sequence). Trimming took 4 bases from V and 0 from J, leaving 16 bases between them. The CDR3 length is 17 residues.

The gene calls are TRBV7-3 and TRBJ1-5; TRBD1 is a possible D gene (6 bases). The CDR3 contains 18 residues. The germline V gene has CDR1 SGHTA and CDR2 FQGTGA. Trimming pared 3 bases from V and 0 bases from J, leaving 18 bases between. The CDR3 sequence: CASSLRSPGGYSNQPQHF. CDR3 nucleotide sequence: TGTGCCAGCAGCTTGAGGAGTCCGGGGGGCTATAGCAATCAGCCCCAGCATTTT.

This clone was detected only a few times. The chain combines TRBV7-8 with TRBJ2-6; maybe TRBD1 (5 bases). The germline V and J ends were trimmed by 5 bases and 0 bases, with 17 bases remaining between them. This CDR3 is 18 amino acids long. CDR1 SGHVS and CDR2 FQNEAQ come from the germline V gene. CDR3 coding DNA: TGTGCCAGCAGCCCCAACAGGATCCTCGCCTCTGGGGCCAACGTCCTGACTTTC. It codes for CASSPNRILASGANVLTF.

The chain carries TRBV28 and TRBJ2-7; 9 nucleotides agree with TRBD2. This CDR3 contains 15 residues. J gave up 2 bases and V 2 bases, and 4 bases lay outside the gene matches. In germline, CDR1 is MDHEN, CDR2 SYDVKM. The CDR3 DNA is TGTGCCAGCAGTTTAGCGGGGGGGAGTACCTACGAGCAGTACTTC. Translating it yields CASSLAGGSTYEQYF.

V usage is TRBV11-3 and J usage is TRBJ1-1; D gene unclear. Trimming left V 0 bases short and J 6 bases short, with 11 bases between. Germline V gene sequence: CDR1 SGHNT, CDR2 YENEEA. The CDR3 contains 14 residues. The CDR3 nucleotides read TGTGCCAGCAGCTTAGAAAGGCAGAGGCCTGAAGCTTTCTTT. It specifies CASSLERQRPEAFF.

This sequence joins TRBV27 and TRBJ2-3; 8 bases match TRBD2. CDR1 and CDR2 from the germline V gene are MNHEY and SMNVEV (reference sequence). The trim removed 1 base at V and 2 bases at J, leaving 17 bases unmatched. This CDR3 is built from 20 residues. CDR3 coding DNA: TGTGCCAGCAGTTTATTGACGGGAGGGCTTGGGGAGCAGATCACAGATACGCAGTATTTT. Translation gives CASSLLTGGLGEQITDTQYF.

This clone has just a few counts. The CDR3 region has the DNA TGTGCCATCACCAGTAGACAGGGGAGTTTTAGCTTGGACTATGGCTACACCTTC. It encodes CAITSRQGSFSLDYGYTF. V usage is TRBV10-3 and J usage is TRBJ1-2, with 8 nucleotides matching TRBD1. Germline lookup yields CDR1 ENHRY and CDR2 SYGVKD. V gave up 7 bases and J gave up 3 bases; unmatched junction bases: 19. CDR3 length equals 18 residues.